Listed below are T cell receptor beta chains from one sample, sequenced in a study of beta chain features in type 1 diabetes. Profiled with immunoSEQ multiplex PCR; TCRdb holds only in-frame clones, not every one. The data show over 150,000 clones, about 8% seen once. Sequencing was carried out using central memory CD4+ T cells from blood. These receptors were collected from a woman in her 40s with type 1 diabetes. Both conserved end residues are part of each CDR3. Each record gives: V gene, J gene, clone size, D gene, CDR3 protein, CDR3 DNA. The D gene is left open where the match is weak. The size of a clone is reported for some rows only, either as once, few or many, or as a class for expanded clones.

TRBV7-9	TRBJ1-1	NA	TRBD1	CASRPSGTENTEAFF	TGTGCTTCTAGGCCTTCGGGGACAGAAAACACTGAAGCTTTCTTT
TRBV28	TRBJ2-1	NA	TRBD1	CASSLRTGPYNEQFF	TGTGCCAGCAGTTTGCGGACAGGGCCCTACAATGAGCAGTTCTTC
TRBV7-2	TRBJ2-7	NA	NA	CASSFRTDGYEQYF	TGTGCCAGCAGCTTTCGGACTGATGGTTACGAGCAGTACTTC
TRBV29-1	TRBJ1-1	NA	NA	CSVKQGNTEAFF	TGCAGCGTAAAACAGGGGAACACTGAAGCTTTCTTT
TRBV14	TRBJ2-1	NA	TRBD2	CASSQRPSGRFDEQFF	TGTGCCAGCAGCCAACGACCTAGCGGGAGGTTCGATGAGCAGTTCTTC
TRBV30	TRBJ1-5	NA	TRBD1	CAWSGQGNQPQHF	TGTGCCTGGAGTGGACAGGGGAATCAGCCCCAGCATTTT
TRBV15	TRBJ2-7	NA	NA	CATSSRDMGAYEQYF	TGTGCCACCAGCAGCCGGGACATGGGTGCCTACGAGCAGTACTTC
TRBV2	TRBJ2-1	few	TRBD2	CASSGASGDNEQFF	TGTGCCAGCAGTGGGGCTAGCGGTGACAATGAGCAGTTCTTC
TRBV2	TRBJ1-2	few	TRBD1	CANLRDSLNYGYTF	TGTGCCAACCTCCGGGACAGCCTTAACTATGGCTACACCTTC
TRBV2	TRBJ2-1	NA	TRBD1	CASSPDRDSYNEQFF	TGTGCCAGCAGTCCCGACAGGGACTCCTACAATGAGCAGTTCTTC
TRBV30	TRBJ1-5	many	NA	CAWSLPPSTASQRPQHF	TGTGCCTGGAGTCTACCCCCTTCGACAGCCTCACAGAGGCCCCAGCATTTT
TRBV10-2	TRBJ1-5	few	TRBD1	CASSEGQGDWSNQPQHF	TGCGCCAGCAGTGAGGGACAGGGGGACTGGAGCAATCAGCCCCAGCATTTT
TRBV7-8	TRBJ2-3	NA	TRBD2	CASSFSGLSTDTQYF	TGTGCCAGCAGCTTTAGCGGGCTTAGCACAGATACGCAGTATTTT
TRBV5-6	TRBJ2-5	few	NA	CASSRERTQYF	TGTGCCAGCAGCCGGGAAAGGACCCAGTACTTC
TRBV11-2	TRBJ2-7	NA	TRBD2	CASSFVTGTTYEQYF	TGTGCCAGCAGCTTCGTCACCGGGACTACCTACGAGCAGTACTTC
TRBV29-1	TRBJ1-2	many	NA	CSVEESGTDF	TGCAGCGTTGAAGAGAGCGGTACTGACTTC
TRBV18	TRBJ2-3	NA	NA	CASSPGLGSSTDTQYF	TGTGCCAGCTCACCCGGACTGGGCTCTAGCACAGATACGCAGTATTTT
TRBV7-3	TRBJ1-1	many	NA	CASSLTQGTEAFF	TGTGCCAGCAGCTTAACACAGGGAACTGAAGCTTTCTTT
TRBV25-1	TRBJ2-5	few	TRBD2	CASSEWVLAGDGTQYF	TGTGCCAGCAGTGAATGGGTGCTAGCGGGAGATGGGACCCAGTACTTC
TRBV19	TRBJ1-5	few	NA	CASRQTRQPQHF	TGTGCCAGCCGACAGACCCGCCAGCCCCAGCATTTT
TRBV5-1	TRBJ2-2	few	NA	CASSLFASVGSGELFF	TGCGCCAGCAGCCTCTTTGCTAGCGTTGGTTCCGGGGAGCTGTTTTTT
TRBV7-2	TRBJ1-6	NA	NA	CASSPKVGATNSPLHF	TGTGCCAGCAGCCCTAAGGTGGGGGCAACTAATTCACCCCTCCACTTT
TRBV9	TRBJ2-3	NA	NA	CASGGTQPSDTQYF	TGTGCCAGTGGCGGGACTCAACCTTCAGATACGCAGTATTTT
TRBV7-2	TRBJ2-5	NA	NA	CASSFPGYTSTQYF	TGTGCCAGCAGCTTTCCGGGATACACTTCGACCCAGTACTTC
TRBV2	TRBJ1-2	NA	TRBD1	CASNGQGRDYGYTF	TGTGCCAGCAATGGACAGGGTCGTGACTATGGCTACACCTTC
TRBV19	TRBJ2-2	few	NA	CASSIRGSTGELFF	TGTGCCAGTAGTATCAGAGGATCCACCGGGGAGCTGTTTTTT
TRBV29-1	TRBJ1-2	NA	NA	CSVETDQGNYGYTF	TGCAGCGTTGAAACGGATCAGGGGAACTATGGCTACACCTTC
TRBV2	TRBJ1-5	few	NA	CASSEGWEYQPQHF	TGTGCCAGCAGTGAAGGATGGGAGTACCAGCCCCAGCATTTT
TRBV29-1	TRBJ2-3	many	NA	CSVSTDTQYF	TGCAGCGTCTCCACAGATACGCAGTATTTT
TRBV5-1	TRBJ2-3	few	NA	CASSLLPRGDSTDTQYF	TGCGCCAGCAGCTTGCTCCCGCGGGGCGATAGCACAGATACGCAGTATTTT
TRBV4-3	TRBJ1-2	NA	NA	CASSQVLGPTINGYTF	TGCGCCAGCAGCCAAGTTTTGGGGCCGACAATCAATGGCTACACCTTC
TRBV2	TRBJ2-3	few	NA	CASRRETRTDTQYF	TGTGCCAGCCGTAGGGAGACTAGAACAGATACGCAGTATTTT
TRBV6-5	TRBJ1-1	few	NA	CASSLYRNTEAFF	TGTGCCAGCAGTTTATACAGGAACACTGAAGCTTTCTTT
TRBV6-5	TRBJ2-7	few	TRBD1	CASSYRTGIGEQYF	TGTGCCAGCAGTTACCGGACAGGGATAGGCGAGCAGTACTTC
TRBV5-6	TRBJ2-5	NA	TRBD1	CASSSERQGAETQYF	TGTGCCAGCAGCTCGGAAAGACAGGGGGCAGAGACCCAGTACTTC
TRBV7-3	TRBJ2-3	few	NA	CASSLSADTQYF	TGTGCCAGCAGCTTATCGGCAGATACGCAGTATTTT
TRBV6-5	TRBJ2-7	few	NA	CASSYSSRAYYEQYF	TGTGCCAGCAGTTACTCATCCAGGGCCTACTACGAGCAGTACTTC
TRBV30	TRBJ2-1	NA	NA	CAWSVGTHEQFF	TGTGCCTGGAGTGTCGGGACACATGAGCAGTTCTTC
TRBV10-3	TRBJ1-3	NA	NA	CAISEEGSGNTIYF	TGTGCCATCAGTGAGGAGGGATCCGGAAACACCATATATTTT
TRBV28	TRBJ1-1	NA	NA	CASSSPRSGTKAFF	TGTGCCAGCAGTTCTCCTCGATCAGGTACAAAAGCTTTCTTT
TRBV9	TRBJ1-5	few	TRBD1	CASSRTGGEPQHF	TGTGCCAGCAGCAGGACAGGGGGTGAGCCCCAGCATTTT
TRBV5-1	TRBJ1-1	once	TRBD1	CASSLGQGVNTEAFF	TGCGCCAGCAGCTTGGGACAGGGAGTGAACACTGAAGCTTTCTTT
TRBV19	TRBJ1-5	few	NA	CASSWEGGNQPQHF	TGTGCCAGTAGTTGGGAGGGCGGGAATCAGCCCCAGCATTTT
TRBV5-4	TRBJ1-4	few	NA	CASSPSGSRREKLFF	TGTGCCAGCAGTCCTAGCGGCAGCCGGAGGGAAAAACTGTTTTTT
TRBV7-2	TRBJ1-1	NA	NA	CASSLALRGAIRRENTEAFF	TGTGCCAGCAGCTTAGCGCTACGGGGGGCGATTAGGAGGGAAAACACTGAAGCTTTCTTT
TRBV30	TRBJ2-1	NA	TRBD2	CAWTGTSSYNEQFF	TGTGCCTGGACCGGGACTAGCTCCTACAATGAACAGTTCTTC
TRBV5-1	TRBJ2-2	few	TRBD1	CASSSAMTGGYTGELFF	TGCGCCAGCAGCTCTGCGATGACAGGGGGATACACCGGGGAGCTGTTTTTT
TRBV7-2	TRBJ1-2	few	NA	CASSFNRGQSYGYTF	TGTGCCAGCAGCTTCAACCGAGGACAGTCTTATGGCTACACCTTC
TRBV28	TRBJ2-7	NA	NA	CASGGDTYEQYF	TGTGCCTCCGGGGGAGACACCTACGAGCAGTACTTC
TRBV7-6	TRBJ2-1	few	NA	CASSLDSSSYNEQFF	TGTGCCAGCAGCCTCGACTCGAGCTCCTACAATGAGCAGTTCTTC
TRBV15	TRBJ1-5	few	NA	CATSRVRVGNQPQHF	TGTGCCACCAGCAGGGTGAGGGTAGGCAATCAGCCCCAGCATTTT
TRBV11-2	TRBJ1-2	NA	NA	CASSQQLTDPYGYTF	TGTGCCAGCAGCCAACAATTAACAGACCCCTATGGCTACACCTTC
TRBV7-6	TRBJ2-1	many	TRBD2	CASSPRTSGEQFF	TGTGCCAGCAGCCCCCGGACTAGCGGGGAGCAGTTCTTC
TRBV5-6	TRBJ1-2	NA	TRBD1	CASSQGQESYGYTF	TGTGCCAGCAGCCAGGGACAGGAATCTTATGGCTACACCTTC